One sample yielded the 14 T cell receptor beta chains listed below, sequenced in a study of radiation and T cells in renal cell carcinoma. The data were produced by immunoSEQ multiplex PCR, yet TCRdb's version contains in-frame clones alone and is incomplete. The table lists some 150,000 clones, 65% to 90% of them singletons. Regarding time point: blood 4 weeks post-SBRT, at nephrectomy. The treatment here: 15 Gy SBRT to primary tumor, nephrectomy 4 weeks later. The sample in question was blood, obtained from a patient whose treatment included radiotherapy and nephrectomy. These receptors were obtained from a woman between 50 and 59 years old with renal cell carcinoma.

The chain couples TRBV9 to TRBJ2-5; possible D gene TRBD2, 6 bases. The CDR3 consists of 16 residues. Trimming removed 3 bases from V and 5 bases from J, with 20 bases in between. In germline, CDR1 is SGDLS, CDR2 YYNGEE. CDR3 bases: TGTGCCAGCAGCGCTGCTAGCGACCGGAGGTGGGAGACCCAGTACTTC. It is translated as CASSAASDRRWETQYF.

CDR3 protein: CASSLTMNTEAFF. The CDR3 DNA sequence: TGTGCCAGCAGTCTGACTATGAACACTGAAGCTTTCTTT. The rearrangement uses TRBV28 and TRBJ1-1; D gene uncertain. The CDR3 has 13 residues. V was pared by 5 bases and J by 0 bases, with 7 bases between. The V gene's germline CDR1 is MDHEN and CDR2 SYDVKM.

The rearrangement joins TRBV19 to TRBJ2-3, with TRBD1 matching over 8 bases. Germline loops: CDR1 LNHDA, CDR2 SQIVND (reference sequence). The CDR3 is 17 amino acids. The junction had 13 bases not matched to a gene; V was cut back by 7 bases and J by 1 base. The CDR3 nucleotides are TGTGCCAGTAATAGTAGACAGGGGCCCCTGGGCACAGATACGCAGTATTTT. This codes for CASNSRQGPLGTDTQYF.

The genes are TRBV19 and TRBJ2-5, with D possibly TRBD1 on 5 matching bases. Germline values: CDR1 LNHDA, CDR2 SQIVND (reference sequence). V shed 1 base and J shed 3 bases, with 12 bases lying between them. There are 15 residues in the CDR3. This chain's CDR3 is CASSIAGPGKETQYF. DNA of the CDR3: TGTGCCAGTAGTATAGCGGGTCCAGGGAAAGAGACCCAGTACTTC.

CDR3 DNA sequence: TGTGCCAGCAAACGGTCTCATTGGTCCCTCCCCTATGGCTACACCTTC. Amino acids: CASKRSHWSLPYGYTF. The chain carries TRBV21-1 and TRBJ1-2. TRBV21-1 is a pseudogene. CDR3 length: 16 residues.

The chain is built from TRBV5-1 and TRBJ1-1, with a possible D match to TRBD1 (5 bases). Trimming stripped 5 bases from V and 1 base from J, with 12 bases between. CDR1 and CDR2 (germline): SGHRS, YFSETQ. The CDR3 covers 14 residues. The CDR3 DNA reads as TGCGCCAGCAGGGACAAAAATAAGAACACTGAAGCTTTCTTT. Amino acids: CASRDKNKNTEAFF. The full variable domain, with the rest looked up from reference TRBV5-1 and TRBJ1-1, is KAGVTQTPRYLIKTRGQQVTLSCSPISGHRSVSWYQQTPGQGLQFLFEYFSETQRNKGNFPGRFSGRQFSNSRSEMNVSTLELGDSALYLCASRDKNKNTEAFFGQGTRLTVV.

This sequence joins TRBV5-1 and TRBJ2-5; TRBD1 is a possible D gene (6 bases). The last part of the DNA fits TRBJ2-7 better; the J call may be wrong. The CDR3 sequence is 14 residues long. The germline gives CDR1 SGHRS, CDR2 YFSETQ. CDR3: CASSLLQGSYEQYF. CDR3 DNA: TGCGCCAGCAGCTTGCTACAGGGATCCTACGAGCAGTACTTC.

CDR3 residues: CASSFGGEETQYF. The CDR3, as DNA: TGTGCCAGCAGCTTTGGGGGCGAAGAGACCCAGTACTTC. The V gene is TRBV11-3, the J gene TRBJ2-5; D is perhaps TRBD1 (6 bases). The CDR3 extends over 13 amino acids. The germline CDR1 and CDR2 sequences are SGHNT and YENEEA. V lost 3 bases and J lost 3, with 8 bases in between.

The chain employs TRBV5-6 and TRBJ2-6, with a weak D call TRBD1 (6 bases). Germline CDR1 SGHDT, CDR2 YYEEEE. The CDR3 is 15 amino acids. With 2 bases removed from V and 1 base from J, the gap between germline ends came to 7 bases. The CDR3 DNA follows: TGTGCCAGCAGCTTCAGGGGATCTGGGGCCAACGTCCTGACTTTC. This encodes CASSFRGSGANVLTF.

The chain employs TRBV7-2 and TRBJ2-7; 11 nucleotides match TRBD1. Germline lookup yields CDR1 SGHTA and CDR2 FQGNSA. The J segment lost 3 bases and the V segment lost 2 bases, leaving 9 bases of the junction unmatched. This CDR3 is 17 amino acids long. In nucleotides, the CDR3 is TGTGCCAGCAGCTTATTCCCCCCGGGACAGGGGGTCTACGAGCAGTACTTC. This gives the protein CASSLFPPGQGVYEQYF.

V and J are TRBV7-2 and TRBJ1-2; a weak D match, TRBD1 (5 bases). Germline CDR1 SGHTA, CDR2 FQGNSA. V was trimmed by 5 bases and J by 2 bases, leaving 9 bases between them. This CDR3 comprises 13 residues. The CDR3 region is CASSPGRNYGYTF. In nucleotides, the CDR3 is TGTGCCAGCAGCCCGGGACGGAACTATGGCTACACCTTC.

CDR3 sequence reads: CASRDTGATDTQYF. The CDR3 bases are TGTGCCAGCAGAGACACAGGGGCCACAGATACGCAGTATTTT. This chain connects TRBV6-5 to TRBJ2-3, with 7 positions matching TRBD1. In germline, CDR1 is MNHEY, CDR2 SVGAGI. The V and J ends lost 6 bases and 2 bases, in that order; junction bases with no gene match: 5. The CDR3 is made up of 14 amino acids.

The chain carries TRBV5-1 and TRBJ2-3, with TRBD1 identical over 9 bases. The ends lost 5 bases at V and 3 bases at J; junction bases unmatched: 4. Germline assignment: CDR1 SGHRS and CDR2 YFSETQ. This CDR3 spans 14 amino acids. The DNA for the CDR3 is TGCGCCAGCAGTCGGACAGGGGAAACAGATACGCAGTATTTT. Translation gives CASSRTGETDTQYF. Complete variable domain (other parts from reference TRBV5-1 and TRBJ2-3): KAGVTQTPRYLIKTRGQQVTLSCSPISGHRSVSWYQQTPGQGLQFLFEYFSETQRNKGNFPGRFSGRQFSNSRSEMNVSTLELGDSALYLCASSRTGETDTQYFGPGTRLTVL.

Remarks on this clone: Other DNA sequences in this sample translate to the same CDR3. Here the CDR3 reads CSVAPTGREKLFF. CDR3 DNA: TGCAGCGTTGCCCCGACGGGACGGGAAAAACTGTTTTTT. This chain links TRBV29-1 with TRBJ1-4, with D perhaps matching TRBD1 (5 bases). The CDR3 contains 13 residues. With 4 bases removed from V and 8 bases from J, the gap between germline ends came to 14 bases. CDR1 and CDR2 (germline): SQVTM, ANQGSEA.